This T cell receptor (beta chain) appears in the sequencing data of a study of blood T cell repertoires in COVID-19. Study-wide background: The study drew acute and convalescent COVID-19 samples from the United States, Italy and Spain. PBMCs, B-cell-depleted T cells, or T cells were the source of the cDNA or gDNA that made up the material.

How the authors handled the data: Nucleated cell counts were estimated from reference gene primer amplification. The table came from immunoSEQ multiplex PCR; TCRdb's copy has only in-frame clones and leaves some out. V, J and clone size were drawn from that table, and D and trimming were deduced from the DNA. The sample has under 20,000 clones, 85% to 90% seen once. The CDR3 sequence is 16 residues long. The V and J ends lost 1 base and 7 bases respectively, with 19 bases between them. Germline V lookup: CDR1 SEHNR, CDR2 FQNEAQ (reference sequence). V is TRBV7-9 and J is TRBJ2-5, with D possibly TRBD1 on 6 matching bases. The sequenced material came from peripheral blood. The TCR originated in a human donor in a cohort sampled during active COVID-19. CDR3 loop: CASSLEGRDPRGTQYF. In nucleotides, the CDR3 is TGTGCCAGCAGCTTAGAGGGCCGGGACCCCAGGGGGACCCAGTACTTC.